These 3 T cell receptor beta chains originate from one sample sequenced in a study of blood T cell repertoires in COVID-19. Measured with immunoSEQ multiplex PCR; TCRdb has only the in-frame clones, and not every one. The repertoire includes tens of thousands of clones, 80% to 90% of them detected once, and approximately 6.5% sits in the top ten. The source material was peripheral blood. The receptors were sampled from a woman aged 60-70 years with COVID-19, enrolled during active disease.

The chain couples TRBV7-4 to TRBJ2-4; 12 bases match TRBD1. Germline-derived CDR1 and CDR2 are SGHVT and SQSDAQ. There are 17 residues in the CDR3. With V trimmed by 5 bases and J by 8 bases, 13 bases remained unmatched. CDR3 DNA sequence: TGTGCCAGCAGCCTCTCAAAAAGGGACAGGGGGCTCGACATTCAGTACTTC. As protein: CASSLSKRDRGLDIQYF.

The chain uses TRBV20-1 and TRBJ1-6; D is uncertain. This CDR3 comprises 15 residues. The ends were cut back, 3 bases at V and 10 bases at J, with 19 bases in the middle. CDR1 DFQATT and CDR2 SNEGSKA come from the germline V gene (reference sequence). CDR3 sequence (DNA): TGCAGTGCTAGTCCCGCTCTAACGAGGTGGTCACCCCTCCACTTT. This codes for CSASPALTRWSPLHF.

The rearrangement links TRBV9 to TRBJ2-5; 11 bases align to TRBD1. The CDR3 length is 15 residues. Germline-derived CDR1 and CDR2 are SGDLS and YYNGEE. Germline trimming cut 4 bases from V and 7 bases from J; bases unmatched to any gene: 9. DNA of the CDR3: TGTGCCAGCAGCCCCCGGACAGGGGGCGGCGGGACCCAGTACTTC. This translates into CASSPRTGGGGTQYF.